Shown below are 10 T cell receptor beta chains from a single sample sequenced in a study (dated by TCRdb to 2021 to 2024). The protocol used for the library was the immunoSEQ multiplex PCR assay. Entries here come from immuneACCESS through TCRdb and include only in-frame sequences with V and J called. Some clones fail to appear in such tables; in the studies checked, an unresolved V gene covers under half of the shortfall, and the cause of the remainder is unknown. The sample table records 55,000 to 70,000 clones; 80% to 95% of these occur just once. 4.4% of the sample is in the top ten clones. Material: PBMCs. These receptors all come from a man aged 35 to 55 with rheumatoid arthritis.

This clone was observed a single time. The chain uses TRBV19 and TRBJ2-6; D is perhaps TRBD2 (6 bases). The CDR3 covers 19 residues. In germline, CDR1 is LNHDA, CDR2 SQIVND (reference sequence). V was shortened by 6 bases and J by 1 base, with 22 bases between the two germline ends. The CDR3 region is CASRARGAFGSSGANVLTF. DNA for the CDR3: TGTGCCAGTAGGGCTCGCGGGGCCTTCGGTTCGTCTGGGGCCAACGTCCTGACTTTC.

V usage is TRBV2 and J usage is TRBJ2-3; D unresolved. CDR1 is SNHLY and CDR2 is FYNNEI in the germline V gene. Trimming pared 4 bases from V and 1 base from J, leaving 3 bases between. This CDR3 comprises 12 residues. As DNA, the CDR3 is TGTGCCAGCAGTGCGGGCACAGATACGCAGTATTTT. Translation: CASSAGTDTQYF.

This chain connects TRBV19 to TRBJ2-7; D call uncertain. The V and J ends lost 10 bases and 4 bases respectively, with 14 bases between them. Germline V gene lookup returns CDR1 LNHDA and CDR2 SQIVND (reference sequence). The CDR3 is 12 residues long. CDR3 DNA: TGTGCCACCGCCGAAACTGCGTACGAGCAGTACTTC. Protein product: CATAETAYEQYF.

The J gene is TRBJ1-3, the V gene TRBV11-2; the D is unclear. Looked up from germline, CDR1 is SGHAT and CDR2 is FQNNGV. V was clipped by 5 bases and J by 0 bases, with 11 bases between them. This CDR3 spans 15 amino acids. CDR3 protein: CASSPTSSSGNTIYF. CDR3 in DNA: TGTGCCAGCAGCCCGACATCGAGCTCTGGAAACACCATATATTTT.

The V gene is TRBV28, the J gene TRBJ2-4; 8 nucleotides line up with TRBD1. The germline gives CDR1 MDHEN, CDR2 SYDVKM. The J segment lost 5 bases and the V segment lost 6 bases, leaving 6 bases of the junction unmatched. CDR3 size: 14 residues. The CDR3 loop is CASSAGGSENIQYF. As DNA, the CDR3 is TGTGCCAGCAGCGCAGGGGGCTCGGAAAACATTCAGTACTTC. The variable domain in full, completed from reference TRBV28 and TRBJ2-4, reads DVKVTQSSRYLVKRTGEKVFLECVQDMDHENMFWYRQDPGLGLRLIYFSYDVKMKEKGDIPEGYSVSREKKERFSLILESASTNQTSMYLCASSAGGSENIQYFGAGTRLSVL.

This chain uses TRBV2 with TRBJ1-1, with a weak D call TRBD1 (5 bases). Deletions cut 8 bases from V and 0 bases from J, with 13 bases between. The V gene's germline CDR1 is SNHLY and CDR2 FYNNEI. This CDR3 has 14 residues. CDR3 coding DNA: TGTGCCAGCCTGAGGGGCTTTATGAACACTGAAGCTTTCTTT. Its protein is CASLRGFMNTEAFF. Together with reference TRBV2 and TRBJ1-1, the CDR3 gives the full variable domain: EPEVTQTPSHQVTQMGQEVILRCVPISNHLYFYWYRQILGQKVEFLVSFYNNEISEKSEIFDDQFSVERPDGSNFTLKIRSTKLEDSAMYFCASLRGFMNTEAFFGQGTRLTVV.

The rearrangement uses TRBV10-1 and TRBJ2-1; unclear D gene. Germline-derived CDR1 and CDR2 are WNHNN and SYGVQD (reference sequence). The V and J ends lost 3 bases and 5 bases respectively, with 14 bases between them. The CDR3 is 15 residues long. The CDR3 coding sequence is TGCGCCAGCAGTGATTATGCCCTAGGCGACAATGAGCAGTTCTTC. Translation gives CASSDYALGDNEQFF.

The CDR3 DNA reads TGTGCCAGCAGTGATAATGGACGGAACAATCAGCCCCAGCATTTT. It is translated as CASSDNGRNNQPQHF. The chain employs TRBV6-6 and TRBJ1-5, with D uncertain. CDR1 is MNHNY and CDR2 is SVGAGI in the germline V gene (reference sequence). The CDR3 length is 15 residues. V dropped 5 bases and J dropped 3 bases, with 14 bases sitting between them.

The chain joins TRBV12-3 or TRBV12-4 to TRBJ1-2; no definite D call. The CDR3 is 13 amino acids. Trimming took 4 bases from V and 8 from J, leaving 14 bases between them. CDR3 coding DNA: TGTGCCAGCAGTTACTCCGGCGGGGTAGGCTACACCTTC. This encodes CASSYSGGVGYTF.

Only a few counts were recorded for this clone. The V and J genes are TRBV7-9 and TRBJ2-7, with 7 nucleotides matching TRBD1. V shed 5 bases and J 0 bases; nucleotides not matched to a gene: 13. The CDR3 length is 17 residues. Per the germline V gene, CDR1 is SEHNR and CDR2 is FQNEAQ (reference sequence). This chain's CDR3 is CASSQRSTGAYSYEQYF. In DNA form, the CDR3 reads TGTGCCAGCAGCCAACGCTCAACAGGGGCTTACTCCTACGAGCAGTACTTC. The variable domain in full, completed from reference TRBV7-9 and TRBJ2-7, reads DTGVSQNPRHKITKRGQNVTFRCDPISEHNRLYWYRQTLGQGPEFLTYFQNEAQLEKSRLLSDRFSAERPKGSFSTLEIQRTEQGDSAMYLCASSQRSTGAYSYEQYFGPGTRLTVT.